This TCR beta chain comes out of a study of T cell responses to AZD1222 COVID-19 vaccine. Study-level points and caveats: Seropositive AZD1222 recipients at baseline numbered only five to seven.

V trimming: 6 bases; J trimming: 3 bases; junction bases outside the gene matches: 4. CDR1 and CDR2 from the germline V gene are LNHDA and SQIVND (reference sequence). CDR3 size: 13 residues. Clones were sequenced by immunoSEQ multiplex PCR, and TCRdb holds only the in-frame ones, with some missing. The repertoire holds 120,000 to 150,000 clones, 88% seen once, with around 16% in the top ten. On this clone: Its matching antigen is unknown.

Specimen: peripheral blood, collected on day 0 of AZD1222 vaccination. The rearrangement uses TRBV19 and TRBJ1-2, with 7 nucleotides matching TRBD1. This sequence was found in an adult in good health. CDR3: CASSFGQDYGYTF. CDR3 bases: TGTGCCAGTAGCTTCGGACAGGACTATGGCTACACCTTC.